Each of the 10 T cell receptor beta chains below was sequenced from the same sample in a study of OX40 agonist ivuxolimab in advanced cancers. Sequencing was performed with immunoSEQ multiplex PCR; in TCRdb, only in-frame clones are kept and a portion is missing. The sample contains tens of thousands of clones, under 95% of which appear only once. The sequencing here drew on CD4+ or CD8+ T cells sorted from blood, taken in a trial of the OX40 agonist ivuxolimab. These receptors were obtained from an adult with an advanced solid tumor such as melanoma, head and neck, liver or kidney cancer.

This chain links TRBV7-9 with TRBJ2-7; D is undetermined. V lost 4 bases to trimming and J lost 3 bases, with 7 bases between them. Germline values: CDR1 SEHNR, CDR2 FQNEAQ (reference sequence). The CDR3 is 12 residues long. The DNA of the CDR3 is TGTGCCAGCAGCTCCTGGGACTACGAGCAGTACTTC. Translated, it gives CASSSWDYEQYF.

The chain is built from TRBV19 and TRBJ1-1; 9 positions agree with TRBD1. This CDR3 is built from 16 residues. J lost 0 bases, V lost 5 bases, and 7 bases had no gene match. Germline V gene data show CDR1 as LNHDA and CDR2 as SQIVND (reference sequence). CDR3 protein: CASSLTGGLLNTEAFF. CDR3 DNA sequence: TGTGCCAGTAGTTTAACAGGGGGCTTATTGAACACTGAAGCTTTCTTT.

The chain recombines TRBV13 with TRBJ2-7, with a weak D call TRBD2 (6 bases). CDR3 length: 15 amino acids. V dropped 0 bases and J dropped 2 bases, with 11 bases sitting between them. Germline V gene data show CDR1 as PRHDT and CDR2 as FYEKMQ (reference sequence). Here the CDR3 DNA reads TGTGCCAGCAGCTTAGGGGGTAGCGGAACCTACGAGCAGTACTTC. Translation gives CASSLGGSGTYEQYF.

The V gene is TRBV27, the J gene TRBJ2-5; possible D gene TRBD2, 7 bases. Per germline, CDR1 MNHEY and CDR2 SMNVEV (reference sequence). CDR3 length: 15 amino acids. V was trimmed by 5 bases and J by 4 bases, leaving 17 bases between them. CDR3 sequence (DNA): TGTGCCAGCAGTCCCTCCGGGGGGCTGGGAGAGACCCAGTACTTC. This gives the protein CASSPSGGLGETQYF.

The V call is TRBV6-6, the J call TRBJ2-7; D uncertain. CDR1 and CDR2 (germline): MNHNY, SVGAGI (reference sequence). V gave up 6 bases and J gave up 3 bases, with 12 bases separating them. The CDR3 spans 13 residues. CDR3 in amino acids: CASRNSGFYEQYF. CDR3 sequence (DNA): TGTGCCAGCAGAAACTCTGGGTTCTACGAGCAGTACTTC.

The J gene is TRBJ2-2, the V gene TRBV14, with 10 bases matching TRBD2. Germline trimming cut 0 bases from V and 7 bases from J; bases unmatched to any gene: 11. Germline lookup yields CDR1 SGHDN and CDR2 FVKESK. The CDR3 totals 18 residues. The CDR3 DNA reads as TGTGCCAGCAGCCAAGATCAGAACCTAGCGGGAGTTATCGGGGAGCTGTTTTTT. It yields the protein CASSQDQNLAGVIGELFF.

DNA for the CDR3: TGTGCCAGCAGTTACCGTGGCAGTAGCTACGAGCAGTACTTC. Amino acids: CASSYRGSSYEQYF. The chain links TRBV6-5 to TRBJ2-7; no definite D call. This CDR3 contains 14 residues. Trimming removed 2 bases from V and 3 bases from J, with 11 bases in between. In germline, CDR1 is MNHEY, CDR2 SVGAGI.

This clone has just one count. Other DNA sequences in this sample translate to the same CDR3. The rearrangement uses TRBV10-1 and TRBJ2-3, with D perhaps TRBD2 (6 bases). The CDR3 is 13 amino acids. Germline CDR1 and CDR2: WNHNN and SYGVQD (reference sequence). Trimming removed 5 bases at V and 4 bases at J, with 10 bases between. This CDR3 is CASSTTGADTQYF. CDR3 bases: TGCGCCAGCAGTACAACGGGGGCAGATACGCAGTATTTT.

The gene calls are TRBV7-9 and TRBJ1-4, with D tentatively TRBD1 (6 bases). The CDR3 is 16 residues long. Germline V CDR1 and CDR2: SEHNR, FQNEAQ (reference sequence). Trimming took 5 bases from V and 7 from J, leaving 20 bases between them. CDR3 loop: CASSTNRDGTLEKLFF. The CDR3 DNA reads TGTGCCAGCAGCACGAACAGGGACGGTACACTTGAAAAACTGTTTTTT.

The CDR3 loop is CASSFSRGHSYEQYF. CDR3 DNA sequence: TGTGCCAGCAGCTTCTCCAGGGGGCATTCCTACGAGCAGTACTTC. The rearrangement joins TRBV11-2 to TRBJ2-7; 8 bases fit TRBD1. With V trimmed by 3 bases and J by 1 base, 5 bases remained unmatched. This CDR3 has 15 amino acids. The germline gives CDR1 SGHAT, CDR2 FQNNGV.